This T cell receptor beta chain came from a study of blood T cell repertoires in COVID-19. On the study more broadly: COVID-19 samples from acute and convalescent phases originated in the United States, Italy and Spain. T cells, B-cell-depleted T cells, or PBMCs provided the cDNA or gDNA that served as material.

Clones were sequenced by immunoSEQ multiplex PCR, and TCRdb holds only the in-frame ones, with some missing. The data contain hundreds of thousands of clones, under 90% of them seen just once; the ten biggest clones take up about 2.5%. The CDR3 runs to 14 residues. CDR1 SEHNR and CDR2 FQNEAQ come from the germline V gene (reference sequence). Trimming left V 7 bases short and J 2 bases short, with 11 bases between. V is TRBV7-9 and J is TRBJ2-2, with D possibly matching TRBD2 (6 bases). This TCR was recovered from a woman aged 40 to 50 with active or convalescent COVID-19. Sequencing used peripheral blood. CDR3 DNA: TGTGCCAGCATGGAGCGGGCCAACACCGGGGAGCTGTTTTTT. It translates to CASMERANTGELFF.